The 6 T cell receptor beta chains given below trace back to one sample, sequenced in a study of blood T cell repertoires in COVID-19. Clones were sequenced by immunoSEQ multiplex PCR, and TCRdb holds only the in-frame ones, with some missing. The data hold about 94,000 clones, with approximately 84% observed a single time. The sequenced sample consisted of peripheral blood. The receptors were gathered from a man aged 55 to 70 with acute or convalescent COVID-19.

This clone has just one count. The rearrangement joins TRBV3-1 (or the pseudogene TRBV3-2) to TRBJ1-2; 10 bases are shared with TRBD1. Per germline, CDR1 LGHDT and CDR2 YNNKEL (reference sequence). The CDR3 is 15 residues long. The V and J ends lost 1 base and 8 bases, in that order; junction bases with no gene match: 7. CDR3 bases: TGTGCCAGCAGCCAAGTCGGGACAGGGGCTAAAGGCTACACCTTC. Protein product: CASSQVGTGAKGYTF.

This chain connects TRBV6-5 to TRBJ2-1; 12 bases line up with TRBD2. From germline, CDR1 is MNHEY and CDR2 SVGAGI. J was trimmed by 7 bases and V by 6 bases; bases with no gene match: 7. The CDR3 length is 15 residues. The CDR3, as DNA: TGTGCCAGCAGGCTTCTAGCGGGGGGGAGTAATGAGCAGTTCTTC. It codes for CASRLLAGGSNEQFF.

The chain recombines TRBV7-8 with TRBJ1-1; D is unclear. Germline values: CDR1 SGHVS, CDR2 FQNEAQ. The CDR3 runs to 14 residues. Between the trimmed V and J ends, which lost 3 bases and 6 bases, there was a span of 14 bases. CDR3 region: CASSFRGYESEAFF. The CDR3 region has the DNA TGTGCCAGCAGCTTTCGGGGATACGAGTCTGAAGCTTTCTTT.

This chain connects TRBV5-1 to TRBJ1-3, with D unclear. CDR3 length: 13 amino acids. Trimming removed 6 bases at V and 3 bases at J, with 10 bases between. Per the germline V gene, CDR1 is SGHRS and CDR2 is YFSETQ. CDR3 protein: CASTTAYGNTIYF. CDR3 DNA sequence: TGCGCCAGCACAACAGCTTATGGAAACACCATATATTTT.

The chain uses TRBV29-1 and TRBJ2-7; possibly TRBD2 for D (6 bases). The germline gives CDR1 SQVTM, CDR2 ANQGSEA. V was shortened by 4 bases and J by 9 bases, with 16 bases between the two germline ends. The CDR3 sequence is 12 residues long. CDR3 nucleotides: TGCAGCGTTGGGCAGGGAGGCCTTGGGCAGTACTTC. Its translation: CSVGQGGLGQYF.

As regards this clone: This sample also contains other DNA sequences that code for the same CDR3. J is TRBJ1-2 and V is TRBV6-5; a weak D match, TRBD1 (5 bases). There are 13 residues in the CDR3. V lost 6 bases, J lost 1 base, and 9 bases lay in between. Per the germline V gene, CDR1 is MNHEY and CDR2 is SVGAGI. DNA of the CDR3: TGTGCCAGCAGAGGGGATTATAACTATGGCTACACCTTC. It yields the protein CASRGDYNYGYTF.